These 12 T cell receptor beta chains originate from one sample sequenced in a study of vaccination and CD4 T cells after COVID-19. Oncomine TCR Beta short-read sequencing was applied to DNA from cultured CD4+ T cells. TCRdb redid the calling of the PCR reads with MiXCR, one entry per CDR3 protein. The sample records some 10,000 distinct CDR3 sequences, 64% being singletons. Sample treatment: approximately nine-day PBMC culture with coronavirus spike peptide pools or control peptides (ViraFEST assay). These receptors lack a known antigen. Sequenced sample: CD4+ T cells from blood, cultured in vitro. The source of these receptors is a human donor who had recovered from COVID-19.

The CDR3: CASSEARHLYTEAFF. As DNA, the CDR3 is TGTGCCAGCAGTGAAGCGCGGCACCTTTATACTGAAGCTTTCTTT. The chain links TRBV6-1 to TRBJ1-1; no clear D. V gave up 0 bases and J gave up 5 bases, with 13 bases separating them. This CDR3 region has 15 residues. Germline CDR1 MNHNS, CDR2 SASEGT.

The table lists this clonotype with a few counts. The rearrangement uses TRBV20-1 and TRBJ2-3; D possibly uses TRBD1 or TRBD2 (5 bases each). This CDR3 region has 13 residues. With 7 bases removed from V and 2 bases from J, the gap between germline ends came to 13 bases. Germline CDR1 is DFQATT and CDR2 is SNEGSKA (reference sequence). The CDR3 protein is CSVPGRPTDTQYF. The CDR3 DNA follows: TGCAGTGTTCCGGGACGCCCCACAGATACGCAGTATTTT.

To note about this clonotype: One end of the junction does not line up with germline, which may come from a read error. This chain uses TRBV6-1 with TRBJ2-5; tentatively, D is TRBD1 or TRBD2 (5 bases each). This CDR3 contains 15 residues. CDR1 and CDR2 from the germline V gene are MNHNS and SASEGT. The CDR3 region is CAISGLRGDQETQYF. The CDR3 DNA is TGTGCCATCAGTGGCTTACGGGGCGATCAAGAGACCCAGTACTTC.

This clonotype was counted only a few times. The chain's CDR3 is CASRFTTGEAFF. The CDR3 coding sequence is TGTGCCAGCAGGTTCACTACTGGTGAAGCTTTCTTT. This chain uses TRBV27 with TRBJ1-1; D is uncertain. Germline CDR1 is MNHEY and CDR2 is SMNVEV (reference sequence). The V gene lost 6 bases and the J gene lost 7 bases, with 12 bases spanning the gap. The CDR3 is 12 residues long.

This clonotype was detected only a few times. This chain connects TRBV15 to TRBJ1-5; 12 nucleotides align to TRBD1. The V and J ends lost 1 base and 6 bases, in that order; junction bases with no gene match: 10. CDR1 and CDR2 (germline): LNHNV, YYDKDF (reference sequence). This CDR3 has 18 residues. CDR3 sequence (DNA): TGTGCCACCAGCAGAGTTCCGGGACAGGGGGCGCCGGGTCAGCCCCAGCATTTT. Amino acids: CATSRVPGQGAPGQPQHF.

V is TRBV7-2 and J is TRBJ1-1; 7 bases align to TRBD1. Germline CDR1 reads SGHTA; CDR2 reads FQGNSA. The CDR3 consists of 14 residues. V dropped 4 bases and J dropped 1; count of bases not matched to a gene: 3. CDR3 sequence: CASSSGTENTEAFF. CDR3 nucleotide sequence: TGTGCCAGCAGCTCAGGGACAGAGAACACTGAAGCTTTCTTT. Filled out from reference TRBV7-2 and TRBJ1-1, the complete variable domain reads GAGVSQSPSNKVTEKGKDVELRCDPISGHTALYWYRQSLGQGLEFLIYFQGNSAPDKSGLPSDRFSAERTGGSVSTLTIQRTQQEDSAVYLCASSSGTENTEAFFGQGTRLTVV.

V is TRBV7-2 and J is TRBJ2-3, with D possibly TRBD2 on 6 matching bases. The CDR3 sequence is 13 residues long. The V end lost 6 bases, the J end lost 3 bases, and 10 bases lay between the germline ends. Looked up from germline, CDR1 is SGHTA and CDR2 is FQGNSA. CDR3 DNA: TGTGCCAGCAGTTATCTAGCGACAGATACGCAGTATTTT. Translated, it gives CASSYLATDTQYF. The full variable domain, its missing parts supplied by reference TRBV7-2 and TRBJ2-3, is GAGVSQSPSNKVTEKGKDVELRCDPISGHTALYWYRQSLGQGLEFLIYFQGNSAPDKSGLPSDRFSAERTGGSVSTLTIQRTQQEDSAVYLCASSYLATDTQYFGPGTRLTVL.

The chain carries TRBV7-9 and TRBJ2-3; 9 bases are a match to TRBD1. The germline V gene encodes CDR1 SEHNR and CDR2 FQNEAQ (reference sequence). Germline trimming cut 5 bases from V and 4 bases from J; bases unmatched to any gene: 7. The length of the CDR3 is 15 residues. The chain's CDR3 is CASSPDRGSADTQYF. CDR3 in DNA: TGTGCCAGCAGCCCGGACAGGGGATCCGCAGATACGCAGTATTTT.

The chain joins TRBV30 to TRBJ1-6; the D is unclear. From germline, CDR1 is GTSNPN and CDR2 SVGIG (reference sequence). The V gene lost 4 bases and the J gene lost 0 bases, with 7 bases spanning the gap. This CDR3 has 14 amino acids. The CDR3 reads CAWTASSYNSPLHF. DNA of the CDR3: TGTGCCTGGACAGCCAGCTCCTATAATTCACCCCTCCACTTT.

The chain combines TRBV12-3 or TRBV12-4 with TRBJ1-2, with no clear D. The germline V and J ends were trimmed by 5 bases and 7 bases, with 8 bases remaining between them. This CDR3 comprises 11 residues. The CDR3 DNA reads TGTGCCAGCAGTCCCCGGGCTGGCTACACCTTC. Its translation: CASSPRAGYTF.

V and J are TRBV6-1 and TRBJ2-3; 8 positions agree with TRBD2. V was clipped by 4 bases and J by 2 bases; unmatched bases: 5. The germline gives CDR1 MNHNS, CDR2 SASEGT. The CDR3 contains 15 residues. CDR3 DNA: TGTGCCAGCAGTGTACGTAGCGGGACCACAGATACGCAGTATTTT. Residues: CASSVRSGTTDTQYF.

This rearrangement joins TRBV20-1 to TRBJ2-1; 11 nucleotides align to TRBD2. The ends lost 0 bases at V and 7 bases at J; junction bases unmatched: 8. The CDR3 consists of 16 residues. Looked up from germline, CDR1 is DFQATT and CDR2 is SNEGSKA (reference sequence). The CDR3, as DNA: TGCAGTGCTAGAGATCTAGTGGCTAGCGGGGGGAATGAGCAGTTCTTC. This codes for CSARDLVASGGNEQFF.